The entry that follows covers one T cell receptor (beta chain) sequence. This CDR3 comprises 16 residues. The V gene end was trimmed by 5 bases and the J gene end by 3 bases; junction bases not matched to a gene: 11. Germline V gives CDR1 SEHNR, CDR2 FQNEAQ (reference sequence). The data belong to a study of blood T cell repertoires in COVID-19. Background on the study: COVID-19 samples collected from the United States, Italy and Spain covered acute and convalescent phases. From T cells, B-cell-depleted T cells, or PBMCs came the material, which was cDNA or gDNA.

Authors' methods: Reference gene primer amplification gave nucleated cell count estimates. Assay: immunoSEQ multiplex PCR; the TCRdb copy retains only in-frame clones and omits some. From that table come the V and J calls and clone size; the DNA was used to work out D and trimming. The sample carries tens of thousands of clones, roughly 80% recorded once. This chain connects TRBV7-9 to TRBJ2-7, with TRBD1 matching over 9 bases. Sequencing was done on a sample of peripheral blood. The TCR originated in a middle-aged man with acute or convalescent COVID-19. DNA of the CDR3: TGTGCCAGCAGCCCCACCCTCCGGACAGGGGACTACGAGCAGTACTTC. Translation: CASSPTLRTGDYEQYF.